One sample yielded the 2 T cell receptor beta chains listed below, sequenced in a study of identifying expanded T cells in peripheral blood. The assay was immunoSEQ multiplex PCR, and TCRdb's table has in-frame clones only and misses some. Of about 90,000 clones listed, around 87% are singletons. Material: blood. These receptors were collected from a person between 18 and 75 years old in good health.

The chain couples TRBV5-4 to TRBJ2-1, with TRBD1 matching over 8 bases. The germline CDR1 and CDR2 sequences are SGHNT and YYREEE (reference sequence). The V segment lost 3 bases and the J segment 6 bases; nucleotides outside the gene matches: 11. This CDR3 has 16 residues. The CDR3 DNA sequence: TGTGCCAGCAGCTCAGACGACAGGGGAATAGTCAATGAGCAGTTCTTC. Its protein is CASSSDDRGIVNEQFF.

The chain has TRBV4-1 and TRBJ1-4, with D hard to call. CDR1 and CDR2 (germline): MGHRA, YSYEKL. The V end was cut by 2 bases, the J end by 14 bases, with 15 bases between. This CDR3 has 13 amino acids. The CDR3 region has the DNA TGCGCCAGCAGCCAACACGGGCATGAAATCCTGTTTTTT. It is translated as CASSQHGHEILFF.